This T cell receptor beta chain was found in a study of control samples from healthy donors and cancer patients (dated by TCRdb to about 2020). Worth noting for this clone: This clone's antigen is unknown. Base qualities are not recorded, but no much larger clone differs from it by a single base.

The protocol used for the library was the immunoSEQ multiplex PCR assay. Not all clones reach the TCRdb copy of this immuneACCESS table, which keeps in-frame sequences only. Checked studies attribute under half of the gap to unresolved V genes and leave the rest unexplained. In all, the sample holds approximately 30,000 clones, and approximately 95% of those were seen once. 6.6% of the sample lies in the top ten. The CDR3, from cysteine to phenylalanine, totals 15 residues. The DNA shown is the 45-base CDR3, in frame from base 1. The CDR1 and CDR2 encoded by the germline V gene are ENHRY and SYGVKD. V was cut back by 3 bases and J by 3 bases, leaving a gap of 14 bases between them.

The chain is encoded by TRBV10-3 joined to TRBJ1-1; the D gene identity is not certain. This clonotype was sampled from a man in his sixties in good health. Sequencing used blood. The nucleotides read TGTGCCATCAGTGAAACGGCGGCGAGGGACACTGAAGCTTTCTTT. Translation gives CAISETAARDTEAFF.